This T cell receptor (beta chain) emerged from a study of a mutant IDH1 vaccine in newly diagnosed glioma. Study-wide background: The first vaccination came 4-6 weeks after radiotherapy alone, or with temozolomide cycles.

Data came from immunoSEQ multiplex PCR; TCRdb stores just in-frame clones and leaves some out. The data contain 35,000 to 55,000 clones, approximately 84% of them seen just once; the ten biggest clones take up around 2.5%. The CDR3 consists of 13 residues. From germline, CDR1 is LNHDA and CDR2 SQIVND (reference sequence). V lost 6 bases to trimming and J lost 3 bases, with 11 bases between them. Comments on this clone: Its cognate antigen is unknown.

Time point indicated: week 23, last vaccination. The investigators gave 300 ug of mutant IDH1 20-mer peptide in each vaccine dose, together with topical imiquimod. This clonotype originated in a woman aged 18-35 years with glioma. Some clones in this sample may be carry-over from other donors' samples. The sample in question was PBMCs, obtained from a glioma patient whose treatment included an IDH1 peptide vaccine. The chain combines TRBV19 with TRBJ1-2; D is unclear. CDR3 nucleotide sequence: TGTGCCAGTAGCCTACTCGGTTACTATGGCTACACCTTC. Translation: CASSLLGYYGYTF.